Shown below are 13 T cell receptor beta chains from a single sample sequenced in a study of cytomegalovirus exposure and HLA in healthy donors. Use of 60 Vbeta and 13 Jbeta primers characterized the PCR. TCRdb's table, derived via immunoSEQ multiplex PCR, lists solely in-frame clones and lacks some. The sample carries more than 150,000 clones, 78% recorded once. Input material: PBMCs. These receptors were collected from a woman aged 40 to 55 in good health and CMV-seropositive.

Only one count was recorded for this clone. The chain is built from TRBV9 and TRBJ1-1, with TRBD1 matching over 7 bases. There are 15 residues in the CDR3. The trim removed 4 bases at V and 1 base at J, leaving 7 bases unmatched. Per the germline V gene, CDR1 is SGDLS and CDR2 is YYNGEE. CDR3 bases: TGTGCCAGCAGCAAGGGGGCCTTGGGGAACACTGAAGCTTTCTTT. Protein product: CASSKGALGNTEAFF.

This sequence joins TRBV6-5 and TRBJ1-1, with unresolved D. CDR3 length equals 13 residues. V gave up 6 bases and J gave up 0 bases, with 8 bases separating them. Per the germline V gene, CDR1 is MNHEY and CDR2 is SVGAGI. DNA of the CDR3: TGTGCCAGCAGCTACAGCATGAACACTGAAGCTTTCTTT. This encodes CASSYSMNTEAFF.

V is TRBV27 and J is TRBJ1-6, with 9 bases lining up with TRBD1. The germline V gene encodes CDR1 MNHEY and CDR2 SMNVEV (reference sequence). After removal of 5 bases from V and 9 bases from J, the junction contained 8 bases not matched to a gene. This CDR3 is 15 amino acids long. CDR3 sequence reads: CASSQVGQGVSPLHF. The CDR3 DNA reads TGTGCCAGCAGTCAGGTGGGACAGGGCGTTTCACCCCTCCACTTT.

This chain joins TRBV9 and TRBJ1-2, with 10 bases identical to TRBD1. V lost 4 bases and J lost 2; bases outside the gene matches: 2. CDR1 and CDR2 (germline): SGDLS, YYNGEE. The CDR3 covers 14 residues. The DNA of the CDR3 is TGTGCCAGCAGCCCGGGACAGGGGAACTATGGCTACACCTTC. It translates to CASSPGQGNYGYTF.

The chain links TRBV7-9 to TRBJ1-5; D gene uncertain. Trimming removed 1 base at V and 1 base at J, with 8 bases between. The CDR3 has 15 residues. The germline CDR1 and CDR2 sequences are SEHNR and FQNEAQ (reference sequence). The CDR3 DNA follows: TGTGCCAGCAGCTTAGGGGCAGCAAGCAATCAGCCCCAGCATTTT. This sequence encodes CASSLGAASNQPQHF.

The DNA for the CDR3 is TGTGCCACCAGCAGAGGGTGGGGGGACACTGAAGCTTTCTTT. This gives the protein CATSRGWGDTEAFF. The V call is TRBV15, the J call TRBJ1-1, with TRBD1 as a possible D gene (5 bases). Germline loops: CDR1 LNHNV, CDR2 YYDKDF (reference sequence). The CDR3 sequence is 14 residues long. V was shortened by 1 base and J by 3 bases, with 9 bases between the two germline ends.

The CDR3 loop reads CASTSGTGVGNTEAFF. The CDR3 nucleotides are TGTGCCAGTACCTCCGGGACAGGGGTCGGGAACACTGAAGCTTTCTTT. V usage is TRBV19 and J usage is TRBJ1-1; the match to TRBD1 covers 10 bases. The CDR3 has 16 residues. Trimming took 7 bases from V and 1 from J; bases not matched to a gene: 9. Germline V gene lookup returns CDR1 LNHDA and CDR2 SQIVND (reference sequence).

V gene TRBV16 combines with J gene TRBJ1-1, with D possibly TRBD1 on 6 matching bases. This CDR3 region has 15 residues. Trimming cost V 1 base and J 5 bases, with 14 bases left between them. Per germline, CDR1 KGHSY and CDR2 FQNENV. The CDR3, as DNA: TGTGCCAGCAGCCAATGGTCAGGGGTAGGGACTGAAGCTTTCTTT. Protein: CASSQWSGVGTEAFF.

V is TRBV7-2 and J is TRBJ2-1; tentative D call: TRBD2 (6 bases). V shed 5 bases and J shed 1 base, with 9 bases lying between them. The CDR3 is 14 amino acids. Germline assignment: CDR1 SGHTA and CDR2 FQGNSA. CDR3 residues: CASSTGLSYNEQFF. The DNA of the CDR3 is TGTGCCAGCAGCACGGGACTTTCCTACAATGAGCAGTTCTTC.

CDR3 bases: TGTGCCATCAGCGAACTCAGACAGGGGACCAATGGCTACACCTTC. It specifies CAISELRQGTNGYTF. The genes are TRBV10-3 and TRBJ1-2; TRBD1 agrees at 8 bases. Germline assignment: CDR1 ENHRY and CDR2 SYGVKD. Trimming cost V 6 bases and J 6 bases; bases outside gene matches: 12. The CDR3 extends over 15 amino acids.

This clone was picked up one time. The chain employs TRBV2 and TRBJ1-5; 8 bases match TRBD1. Germline assignment: CDR1 SNHLY and CDR2 FYNNEI. V trimming: 6 bases; J trimming: 4 bases; junction bases outside the gene matches: 5. The CDR3 totals 14 residues. The CDR3 coding sequence is TGTGCCAGCAGCGGTACAGGGGGAAATCAGCCCCAGCATTTT. Translation gives CASSGTGGNQPQHF. Full variable domain (missing parts from reference TRBV2 and TRBJ1-5): EPEVTQTPSHQVTQMGQEVILRCVPISNHLYFYWYRQILGQKVEFLVSFYNNEISEKSEIFDDQFSVERPDGSNFTLKIRSTKLEDSAMYFCASSGTGGNQPQHFGDGTRLSIL.

V gene TRBV9 combines with J gene TRBJ2-7, with 7 bases fitting TRBD2. The CDR3 totals 15 residues. Germline values: CDR1 SGDLS, CDR2 YYNGEE. V was pared by 0 bases and J by 6 bases, with 9 bases of the junction left unmatched. The CDR3 protein is CASSVGGGVGGEQYF. The CDR3 nucleotides read TGTGCCAGCAGCGTAGGGGGGGGAGTGGGGGGCGAGCAGTACTTC.

The rearrangement joins TRBV30 to TRBJ1-4, with 9 nucleotides matching TRBD1. This CDR3 spans 14 amino acids. The germline V gene has CDR1 GTSNPN and CDR2 SVGIG (reference sequence). Unmatched junction bases numbered 7, after V lost 4 bases and J lost 7 bases. The CDR3 nucleotides are TGTGCCTGGAATGGACAGGGGTTGGGTGAAAAACTGTTTTTT. As protein: CAWNGQGLGEKLFF.